Below, one T cell receptor beta chain is given with its context. Its specificity is unknown. The data stem from a study of shared clonotypes between healthy human individuals. The authors split each subset's genomic DNA evenly across several immunoSEQ plates. Each PCR replicate from the sorted subsets contained about 200 ng DNA, which is tens of thousands of T cell genomes. TCRdb's table, derived via immunoSEQ multiplex PCR, lists solely in-frame clones and lacks some. The sample contains some 2,100,000 clones, 90% to 96% of which appear only once. General study points: Memory subsets had estimated richness that was generally smaller than that of naive subsets.

Germline assignment: CDR1 SGHAT and CDR2 FQNNGV. Trimming cost V 1 base and J 0 bases; bases outside gene matches: 5. CDR3 length: 16 residues. This chain uses TRBV11-2 with TRBJ2-7; 8 bases align to TRBD2. The sequenced sample consisted of naive CD4+ T cells sorted from blood. The sample's subset: CD45RA+ positively selected. This TCR derives from a man younger than 30 in good health. CDR3 sequence reads: CASSLVGGGRSYEQYF. The CDR3, as DNA: TGTGCCAGCAGCTTAGTCGGGGGGGGCCGCTCCTACGAGCAGTACTTC.